Here is one T cell receptor (beta chain) with its context. What it recognizes is unknown. The sample originates from a study of cytomegalovirus exposure and HLA in healthy donors. In the PCR, 60 Vbeta and 13 Jbeta primers were used. The data were produced by immunoSEQ multiplex PCR, yet TCRdb's version contains in-frame clones alone and is incomplete. The profile shows approximately 89,000 clones, roughly two thirds of them singletons. Study observations and caveats: Associated with HLA alleles at 0.05 false discovery rate in a later analysis were about 17,000 TCR beta sequences. Cytomegalovirus-associated status was assigned to around 160 TCR beta chains. A later analysis linked a missense variant in DCLRE1C to the trimming of TCR beta V and J genes.

Germline values: CDR1 MNHNS, CDR2 SASEGT. V lost 6 bases and J lost 0, with 11 bases in between. CDR3 length: 14 residues. The sequence was obtained from a female donor in good health and CMV-seronegative. The chain links TRBV6-1 to TRBJ1-2; tentative D call: TRBD1 (6 bases). The sample taken for sequencing was PBMCs. This CDR3 reads CASRPGTPNYGYTF. The CDR3 DNA sequence: TGTGCCAGCAGGCCCGGGACACCTAACTATGGCTACACCTTC.